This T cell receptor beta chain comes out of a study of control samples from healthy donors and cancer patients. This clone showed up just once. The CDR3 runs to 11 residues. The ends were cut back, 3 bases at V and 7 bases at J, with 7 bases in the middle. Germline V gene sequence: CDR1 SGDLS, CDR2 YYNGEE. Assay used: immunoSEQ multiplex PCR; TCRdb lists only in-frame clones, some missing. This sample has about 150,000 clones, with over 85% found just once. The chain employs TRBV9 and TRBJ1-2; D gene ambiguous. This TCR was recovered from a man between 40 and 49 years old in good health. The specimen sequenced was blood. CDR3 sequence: CASSEGSGYTF. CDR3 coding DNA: TGTGCCAGCAGCGAAGGGTCTGGCTACACCTTC.